This entry lists 2 T cell receptor beta chains sequenced from one sample in a study of T cell changes during pregnancy in multiple sclerosis. The method was immunoSEQ multiplex PCR; TCRdb's version includes in-frame clones alone and lacks a portion of them. The sample holds some 79,000 clones; around 90% are singletons and the top ten take approximately 0.45%. Sequenced here: CD4+ T cells from peripheral blood mononuclear cells, sampled in the second trimester of pregnancy. Receptor source: a female donor with multiple sclerosis, enrolled in a pregnancy study.

CDR3 sequence reads: CASRGRQSTDTQYF. Here the CDR3 DNA reads TGTGCCAGCAGGGGCCGACAGAGCACAGATACGCAGTATTTT. The chain couples TRBV2 to TRBJ2-3, with D possibly being TRBD1 (5 bases). CDR3 length: 14 amino acids. CDR1 and CDR2 from the germline V gene are SNHLY and FYNNEI. Trimming removed 6 bases at V and 0 bases at J, with 10 bases between. Drawing the rest from reference TRBV2 and TRBJ2-3, the complete variable domain is EPEVTQTPSHQVTQMGQEVILRCVPISNHLYFYWYRQILGQKVEFLVSFYNNEISEKSEIFDDQFSVERPDGSNFTLKIRSTKLEDSAMYFCASRGRQSTDTQYFGPGTRLTVL.

This clone was seen more than once but under ten times. The chain is built from TRBV29-1 and TRBJ2-1, with 13 bases aligning to TRBD2. With 8 bases clipped from V and 8 bases from J, the junction kept 3 bases outside the gene matches. CDR1 SQVTM and CDR2 ANQGSEA come from the germline V gene. There are 12 residues in the CDR3. The DNA for the CDR3 is TGCAGCTTCGGACTAGCGGGAGATGAGCAGTTCTTC. As protein: CSFGLAGDEQFF.